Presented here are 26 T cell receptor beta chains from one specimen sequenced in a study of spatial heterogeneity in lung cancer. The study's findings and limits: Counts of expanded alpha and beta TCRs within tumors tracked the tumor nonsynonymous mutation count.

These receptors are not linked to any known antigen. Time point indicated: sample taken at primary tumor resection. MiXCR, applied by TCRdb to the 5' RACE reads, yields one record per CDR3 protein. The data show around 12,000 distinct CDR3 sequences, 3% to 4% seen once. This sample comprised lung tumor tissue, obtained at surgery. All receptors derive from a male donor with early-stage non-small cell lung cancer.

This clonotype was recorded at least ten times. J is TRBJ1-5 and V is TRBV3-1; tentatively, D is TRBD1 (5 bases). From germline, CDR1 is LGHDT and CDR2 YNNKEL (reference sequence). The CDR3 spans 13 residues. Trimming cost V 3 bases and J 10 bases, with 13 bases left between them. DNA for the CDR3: TGTGCCAGCAGCCAGGATGACAGTCGCCCCCAGCATTTT. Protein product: CASSQDDSRPQHF. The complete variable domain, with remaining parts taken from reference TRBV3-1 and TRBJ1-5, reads DTAVSQTPKYLVTQMGNDKSIKCEQNLGHDTMYWYKQDSKKFLKIMFSYNNKELIINETVPNRFSPKSPDKAHLNLHINSLELGDSAVYFCASSQDDSRPQHFGDGTRLSIL.

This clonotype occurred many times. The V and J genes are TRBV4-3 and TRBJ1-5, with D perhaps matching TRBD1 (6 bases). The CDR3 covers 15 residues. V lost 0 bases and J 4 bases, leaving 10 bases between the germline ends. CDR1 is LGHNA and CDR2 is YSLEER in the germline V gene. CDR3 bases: TGCGCCAGCAGCCAAGACACAGGGAGGAATCAGCCCCAGCATTTT. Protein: CASSQDTGRNQPQHF.

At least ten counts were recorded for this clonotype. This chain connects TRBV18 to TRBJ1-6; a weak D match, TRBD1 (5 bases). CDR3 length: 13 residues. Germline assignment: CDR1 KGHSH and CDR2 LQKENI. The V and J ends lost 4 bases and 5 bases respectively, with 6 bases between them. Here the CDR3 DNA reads TGTGCCAGCTCACGGGACGATAATTCACCCCTCCACTTT. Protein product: CASSRDDNSPLHF.

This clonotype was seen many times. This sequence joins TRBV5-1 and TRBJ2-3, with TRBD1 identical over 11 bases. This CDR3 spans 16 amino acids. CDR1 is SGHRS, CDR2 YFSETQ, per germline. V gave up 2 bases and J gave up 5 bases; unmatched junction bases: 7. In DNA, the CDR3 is TGCGCCAGCAGCTTAAAGGGACAGGGGGTTGGAGATACGCAGTATTTT. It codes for CASSLKGQGVGDTQYF. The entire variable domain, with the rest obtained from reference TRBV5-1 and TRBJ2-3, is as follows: KAGVTQTPRYLIKTRGQQVTLSCSPISGHRSVSWYQQTPGQGLQFLFEYFSETQRNKGNFPGRFSGRQFSNSRSEMNVSTLELGDSALYLCASSLKGQGVGDTQYFGPGTRLTVL.

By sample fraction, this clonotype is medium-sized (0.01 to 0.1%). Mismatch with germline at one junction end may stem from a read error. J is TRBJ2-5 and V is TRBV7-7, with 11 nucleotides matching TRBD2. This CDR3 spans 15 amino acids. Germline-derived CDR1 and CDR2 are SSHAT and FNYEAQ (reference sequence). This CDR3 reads CASSSGLAAQETQYF. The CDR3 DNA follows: TGTGCTAGCAGCTCGGGACTAGCGGCCCAAGAGACCCAGTACTTC.

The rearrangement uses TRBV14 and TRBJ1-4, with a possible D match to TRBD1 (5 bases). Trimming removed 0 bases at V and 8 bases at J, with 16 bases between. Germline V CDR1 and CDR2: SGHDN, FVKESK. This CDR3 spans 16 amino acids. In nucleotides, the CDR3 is TGTGCCAGCAGCCAAGATCGGGCAGCGGGGGTCGAAAAACTGTTTTTT. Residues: CASSQDRAAGVEKLFF.

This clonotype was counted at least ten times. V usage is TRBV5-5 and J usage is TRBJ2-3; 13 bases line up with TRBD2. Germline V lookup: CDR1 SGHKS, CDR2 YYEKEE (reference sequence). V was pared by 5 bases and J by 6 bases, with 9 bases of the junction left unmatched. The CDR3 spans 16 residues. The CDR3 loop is CASSSGLAGPTDTQYF. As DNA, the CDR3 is TGTGCCAGCAGTTCGGGACTAGCGGGGCCAACGGATACGCAGTATTTT.

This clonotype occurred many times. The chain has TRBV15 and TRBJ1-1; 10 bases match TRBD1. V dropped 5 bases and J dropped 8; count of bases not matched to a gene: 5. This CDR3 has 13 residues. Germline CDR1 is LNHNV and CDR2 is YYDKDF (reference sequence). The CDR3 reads CATSRTGQGEAFF. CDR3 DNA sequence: TGTGCCACCAGCCGAACGGGACAGGGGGAAGCTTTCTTT.

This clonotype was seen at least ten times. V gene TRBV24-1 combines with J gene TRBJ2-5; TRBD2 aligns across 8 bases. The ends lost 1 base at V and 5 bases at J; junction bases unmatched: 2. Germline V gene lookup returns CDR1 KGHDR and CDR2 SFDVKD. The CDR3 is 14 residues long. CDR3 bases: TGTGCCACCAGTGATTTATCGGGGGGGGAGACCCAGTACTTC. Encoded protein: CATSDLSGGETQYF.

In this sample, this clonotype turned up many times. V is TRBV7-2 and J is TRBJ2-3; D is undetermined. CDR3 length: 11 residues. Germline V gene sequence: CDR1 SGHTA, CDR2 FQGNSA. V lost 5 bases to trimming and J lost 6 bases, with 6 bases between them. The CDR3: CASSRSDTQYF. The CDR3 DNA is TGTGCCAGCAGCCGATCGGATACGCAGTATTTT.

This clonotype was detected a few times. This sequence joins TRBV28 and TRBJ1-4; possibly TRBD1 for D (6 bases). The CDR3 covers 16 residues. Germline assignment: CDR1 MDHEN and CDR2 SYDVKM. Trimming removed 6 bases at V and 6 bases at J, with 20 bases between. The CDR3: CASRWPGASGYEKLFF. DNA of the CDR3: TGTGCCAGCAGGTGGCCAGGGGCATCTGGGTATGAAAAACTGTTTTTT. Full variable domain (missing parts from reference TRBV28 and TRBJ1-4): DVKVTQSSRYLVKRTGEKVFLECVQDMDHENMFWYRQDPGLGLRLIYFSYDVKMKEKGDIPEGYSVSREKKERFSLILESASTNQTSMYLCASRWPGASGYEKLFFGSGTQLSVL.

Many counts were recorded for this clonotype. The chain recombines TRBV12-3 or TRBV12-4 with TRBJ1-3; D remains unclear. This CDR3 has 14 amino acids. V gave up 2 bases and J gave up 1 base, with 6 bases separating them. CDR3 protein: CASSLHGSGNTIYF. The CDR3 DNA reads TGTGCCAGCAGTTTACATGGGTCTGGAAACACCATATATTTT.

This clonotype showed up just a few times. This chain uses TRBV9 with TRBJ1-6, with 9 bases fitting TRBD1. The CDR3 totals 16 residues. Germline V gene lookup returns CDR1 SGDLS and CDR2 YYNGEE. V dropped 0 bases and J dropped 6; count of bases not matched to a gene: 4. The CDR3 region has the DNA TGTGCCAGCAGCGTAGGGACAGGGGTGGGTAATTCACCCCTCCACTTT. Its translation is CASSVGTGVGNSPLHF.

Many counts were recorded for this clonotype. Here the CDR3 DNA reads TGTGCCAGCAGTGTACAGGGGAACTATGGCTACACCTTC. Protein: CASSVQGNYGYTF. V gene TRBV25-1 combines with J gene TRBJ1-2; TRBD1 agrees at 7 bases. Germline V gene sequence: CDR1 MGHDK, CDR2 SYGVNS. V dropped 4 bases and J dropped 2; count of bases not matched to a gene: 1. CDR3 length: 13 amino acids.

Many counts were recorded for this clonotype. The CDR3 DNA sequence: TGCGCCAGCAGCTTAGAGGAGACCCAGTACTTC. It codes for CASSLEETQYF. The chain links TRBV5-1 to TRBJ2-5; D unresolved. This CDR3 comprises 11 residues. Germline-derived CDR1 and CDR2 are SGHRS and YFSETQ. Trimming removed 2 bases from V and 5 bases from J, with 4 bases in between.

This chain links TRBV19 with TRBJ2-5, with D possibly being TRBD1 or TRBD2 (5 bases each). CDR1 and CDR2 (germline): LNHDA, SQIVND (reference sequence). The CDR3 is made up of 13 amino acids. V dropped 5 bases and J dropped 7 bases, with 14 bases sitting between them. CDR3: CASSRDRRGTQYF. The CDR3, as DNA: TGTGCCAGTAGTCGGGATCGTAGGGGGACCCAGTACTTC.

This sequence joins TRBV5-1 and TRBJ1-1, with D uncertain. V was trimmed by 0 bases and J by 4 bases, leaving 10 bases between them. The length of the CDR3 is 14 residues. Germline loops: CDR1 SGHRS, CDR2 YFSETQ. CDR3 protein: CASSLGQRSTEAFF. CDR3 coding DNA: TGCGCCAGCAGCTTGGGGCAGCGGAGCACTGAAGCTTTCTTT.

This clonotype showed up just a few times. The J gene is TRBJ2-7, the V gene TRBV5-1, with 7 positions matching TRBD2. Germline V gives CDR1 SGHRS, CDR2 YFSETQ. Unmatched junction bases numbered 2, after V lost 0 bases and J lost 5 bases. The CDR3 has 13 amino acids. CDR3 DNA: TGCGCCAGCAGCTTGGCGGGGGGAAACGAGCAGTACTTC. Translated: CASSLAGGNEQYF.

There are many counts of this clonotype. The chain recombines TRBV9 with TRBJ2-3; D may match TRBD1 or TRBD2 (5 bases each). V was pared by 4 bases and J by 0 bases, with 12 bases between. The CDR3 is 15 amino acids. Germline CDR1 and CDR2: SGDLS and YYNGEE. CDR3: CASSQGTESTDTQYF. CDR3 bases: TGTGCCAGCAGCCAAGGGACGGAGAGCACAGATACGCAGTATTTT.

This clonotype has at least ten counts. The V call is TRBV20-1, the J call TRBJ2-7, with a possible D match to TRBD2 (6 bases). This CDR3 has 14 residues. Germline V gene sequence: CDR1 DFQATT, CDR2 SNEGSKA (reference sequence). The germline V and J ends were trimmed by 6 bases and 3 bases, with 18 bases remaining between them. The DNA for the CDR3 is TGCAGTGCCCCCAACGCCCGGGGGAACTACGAGCAGTACTTC. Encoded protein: CSAPNARGNYEQYF.

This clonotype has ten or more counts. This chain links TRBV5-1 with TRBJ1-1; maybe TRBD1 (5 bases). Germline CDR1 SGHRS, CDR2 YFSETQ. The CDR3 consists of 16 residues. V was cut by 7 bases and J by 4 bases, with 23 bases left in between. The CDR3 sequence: CASQAEGSGAGTEAFF. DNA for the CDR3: TGCGCCAGCCAAGCTGAGGGGTCCGGGGCGGGCACTGAAGCTTTCTTT.

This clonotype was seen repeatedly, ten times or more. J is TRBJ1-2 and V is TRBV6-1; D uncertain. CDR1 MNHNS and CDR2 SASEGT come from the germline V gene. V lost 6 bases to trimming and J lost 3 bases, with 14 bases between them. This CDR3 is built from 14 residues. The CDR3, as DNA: TGTGCCAGCAGCCGGGGAACGCGGGACTATGGCTACACCTTC. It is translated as CASSRGTRDYGYTF.

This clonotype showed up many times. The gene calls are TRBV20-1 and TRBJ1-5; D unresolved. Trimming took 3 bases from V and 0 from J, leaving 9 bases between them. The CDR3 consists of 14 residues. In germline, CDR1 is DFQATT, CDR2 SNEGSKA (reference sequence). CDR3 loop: CSASGMYSNQPQHF. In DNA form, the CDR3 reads TGCAGTGCTAGCGGGATGTATAGCAATCAGCCCCAGCATTTT.

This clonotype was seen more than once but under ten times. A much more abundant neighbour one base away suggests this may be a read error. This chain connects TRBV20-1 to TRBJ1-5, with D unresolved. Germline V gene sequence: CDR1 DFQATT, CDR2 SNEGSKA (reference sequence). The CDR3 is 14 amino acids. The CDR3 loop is CSALPVQNNQPQNF. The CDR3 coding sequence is TGCAGTGCACTACCGGTGCAAAACAATCAGCCCCAGAATTTT.

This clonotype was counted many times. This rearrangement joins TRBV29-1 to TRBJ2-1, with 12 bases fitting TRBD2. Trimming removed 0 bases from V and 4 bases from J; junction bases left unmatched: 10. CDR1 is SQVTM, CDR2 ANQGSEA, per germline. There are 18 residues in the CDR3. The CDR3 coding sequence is TGCAGCGTTGAAGATCAGGGTCTAGCGGGGGGGGTATACAATGAGCAGTTCTTC. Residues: CSVEDQGLAGGVYNEQFF.

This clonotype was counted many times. CDR3 sequence (DNA): TGTGCCATCAGGGGGGACAGCTTCTATGGCTACACCTTC. Encoded protein: CAIRGDSFYGYTF. The chain couples TRBV10-3 to TRBJ1-2; 7 nucleotides agree with TRBD1. This CDR3 spans 13 amino acids. The junction had 5 bases not matched to a gene; V was cut back by 6 bases and J by 4 bases. In germline, CDR1 is ENHRY, CDR2 SYGVKD.